The T cell receptor (beta chain) under discussion was sequenced for a study of shared clonotypes between healthy human individuals. About the study: Each donor's CD4 naive and CD4 memory cells filled three plates apiece, CD8 naive two, and CD8 memory one. Regarding the study as a whole: Roughly 5% of naive CD4 clonotypes were common to a few donors.

Details on this clone: Its specificity is unknown.

The germline CDR1 and CDR2 sequences are SGHRS and YFSETQ. V lost 4 bases and J lost 7, with 23 bases in between. CDR3 length equals 16 residues. The table came from immunoSEQ multiplex PCR; TCRdb's copy has only in-frame clones and leaves some out. The data hold roughly 1,000,000 clones, with about 84% observed a single time. The chain couples TRBV5-1 to TRBJ2-5, with D possibly called TRBD1 or TRBD2 (5 bases each). The TCR sequence derives from a man younger than 30 in good health. Some clones in this sample may be carry-over from other donors' samples. Specimen: memory CD4+ T cells from PBMCs. Documented subset: CD45RA-negative fraction. In DNA form, the CDR3 reads TGCGCCAGCAGCGGACCCCGGGACGACCGAAGGGGGACCCAGTACTTC. Protein sequence: CASSGPRDDRRGTQYF.